This T cell receptor beta chain appears in the sequencing data of a study of Ad26.COV2.S vaccination and SARS-CoV-2 variants. Overall study context: Participants got Ad26.COV2.S intramuscularly, once or twice 56 days apart.

The protocol was immunoSEQ multiplex PCR, while the TCRdb copy is restricted to in-frame clones and leaves out a portion. This sample has 320,000 or so clones, with roughly 90% found just once. Turning to this clone: The antigen remains undetermined.

Specified treatment: 19 received Ad26.COV2.S at low or high dose, single or two shots; about 5 received placebo; per-sample allocation not given. The investigators took samples on day 63 after the first vaccine or placebo injection. V was shortened by 2 bases and J by 0 bases, with 11 bases between the two germline ends. The CDR3 length is 16 residues. Germline-derived CDR1 and CDR2 are MNHNY and SVGAGI (reference sequence). General study results and limits: Analyses that measured TCR breadth and depth may have underestimated total T cell responses. Comparability of non-spike TCR breadth was observed across vaccine and placebo recipients. Vaccine recipients had higher spike-specific TCR breadth than placebo recipients.

The starting material was peripheral blood, obtained in a trial of Ad26.COV2.S vaccine versus placebo. The receptor was isolated from a person aged 18-60 years who received the Ad26.COV2.S COVID-19 vaccine or a placebo. V is TRBV6-6 and J is TRBJ2-1; no clear D gene. The CDR3 DNA is TGTGCCAGCAGTTACGACACCCGAAGCTCCTACAATGAGCAGTTCTTC. Encoded protein: CASSYDTRSSYNEQFF.